The 17 T cell receptor beta chains below come from one sample, sequenced in a study of cytomegalovirus exposure and HLA in healthy donors. Use of 60 Vbeta and 13 Jbeta primers characterized the PCR. Only in-frame clones appear in the TCRdb table, and some are missing; sequencing was by immunoSEQ multiplex PCR. The sample contains around 120,000 clones, approximately 80% of which appear only once. The specimen was PBMCs. These receptors originate from a girl aged 2 to 9 in good health and CMV-seronegative.

The chain links TRBV19 to TRBJ2-3, with D possibly TRBD2 on 6 matching bases. Germline CDR1 is LNHDA and CDR2 is SQIVND (reference sequence). This CDR3 has 15 amino acids. V gave up 3 bases and J gave up 1 base, with 11 bases separating them. The DNA of the CDR3 is TGTGCCAGTAGTATCGAGGGGACTGGCACAGATACGCAGTATTTT. Translated: CASSIEGTGTDTQYF.

The rearrangement joins TRBV15 to TRBJ2-2; a weak D match, TRBD1 (7 bases). This CDR3 region has 14 residues. Germline V lookup: CDR1 LNHNV, CDR2 YYDKDF (reference sequence). V was shortened by 3 bases and J by 7 bases, with 12 bases between the two germline ends. CDR3 in DNA: TGTGCCACCAGCAGGGAGGGGGCAGGCGGGGAGCTGTTTTTT. This sequence encodes CATSREGAGGELFF.

The chain couples TRBV28 to TRBJ1-5; the D is unclear. The germline V gene encodes CDR1 MDHEN and CDR2 SYDVKM. This CDR3 is 15 amino acids long. V lost 3 bases and J 4 bases, leaving 13 bases between the germline ends. The CDR3 sequence: CASSFPGLMNQPQHF. The DNA of the CDR3 is TGTGCCAGCAGTTTCCCCGGACTGATGAATCAGCCCCAGCATTTT.

The V gene is TRBV7-8, the J gene TRBJ1-1, with D tentatively TRBD1 (5 bases). V lost 5 bases, J lost 8 bases, and 9 bases lay in between. The CDR3 extends over 11 amino acids. Germline V gives CDR1 SGHVS, CDR2 FQNEAQ. DNA for the CDR3: TGTGCCAGCAGCCCGGGGGGAGAAGCTTTCTTT. It codes for CASSPGGEAFF.

The rearrangement links TRBV7-9 to TRBJ1-3; tentative D call: TRBD1 (6 bases). The V and J ends lost 5 bases and 4 bases respectively, with 15 bases between them. The CDR3 contains 15 residues. Germline V gives CDR1 SEHNR, CDR2 FQNEAQ (reference sequence). CDR3 coding DNA: TGTGCCAGCAGCCTGTCCCAGGGGATCGGAAACACCATATATTTT. Protein sequence: CASSLSQGIGNTIYF.

This clone was observed a few times. This chain joins TRBV5-1 and TRBJ1-1; TRBD1 aligns across 7 bases. Per the germline V gene, CDR1 is SGHRS and CDR2 is YFSETQ. The CDR3 sequence is 15 residues long. Trimming at V came to 3 bases and at J to 3 bases, leaving 8 bases not matched to a gene. This CDR3 is CASSYKQGLDTEAFF. The CDR3 DNA is TGCGCCAGCAGCTATAAACAGGGGCTGGACACTGAAGCTTTCTTT. The entire variable domain, with the rest obtained from reference TRBV5-1 and TRBJ1-1, is as follows: KAGVTQTPRYLIKTRGQQVTLSCSPISGHRSVSWYQQTPGQGLQFLFEYFSETQRNKGNFPGRFSGRQFSNSRSEMNVSTLELGDSALYLCASSYKQGLDTEAFFGQGTRLTVV.

The rearrangement joins TRBV19 to TRBJ1-2; D is possibly TRBD1 (5 bases). Germline loops: CDR1 LNHDA, CDR2 SQIVND (reference sequence). Trimming cost V 1 base and J 3 bases, with 12 bases left between them. The CDR3 contains 15 residues. Here the CDR3 DNA reads TGTGCCAGTAGTATAGGCCCGGACACACACTATGGCTACACCTTC. The encoded protein is CASSIGPDTHYGYTF. The full variable domain, its missing parts supplied by reference TRBV19 and TRBJ1-2, is DGGITQSPKYLFRKEGQNVTLSCEQNLNHDAMYWYRQDPGQGLRLIYYSQIVNDFQKGDIAEGYSVSREKKESFPLTVTSAQKNPTAFYLCASSIGPDTHYGYTFGSGTRLTVV.

This chain connects TRBV5-1 to TRBJ2-2, with D possibly matching TRBD1 (6 bases). Trimming shortened V by 0 bases and J by 1 base, and 10 bases separated the two germline ends. The CDR3 has 16 amino acids. Germline CDR1 and CDR2: SGHRS and YFSETQ. CDR3: CASSLGGRGNTGELFF. As DNA, the CDR3 is TGCGCCAGCAGCTTGGGGGGGCGCGGGAACACCGGGGAGCTGTTTTTT.

This clone was picked up one time. The V gene is TRBV20-1, the J gene TRBJ2-4; TRBD2 matches 10 bases. Per the germline V gene, CDR1 is DFQATT and CDR2 is SNEGSKA (reference sequence). V dropped 3 bases and J dropped 10; count of bases not matched to a gene: 0. This CDR3 comprises 11 residues. CDR3: CSARTSGIQYF. The CDR3 coding sequence is TGCAGTGCTAGGACTAGCGGGATTCAGTACTTC.

This sequence joins TRBV9 and TRBJ2-2; 9 positions match TRBD2. CDR1 and CDR2 (germline): SGDLS, YYNGEE. The junction had 3 bases not matched to a gene; V was cut back by 2 bases and J by 4 bases. The length of the CDR3 is 15 residues. The CDR3 sequence is CASSVYSGGTGELFF. CDR3 DNA sequence: TGTGCCAGCAGCGTCTATAGCGGGGGCACCGGGGAGCTGTTTTTT.

The rearrangement uses TRBV4-1 and TRBJ2-7; possible D gene TRBD2, 5 bases. Germline loops: CDR1 MGHRA, CDR2 YSYEKL. The CDR3 sequence is 16 residues long. V was trimmed by 0 bases and J by 5 bases, leaving 17 bases between them. Written as DNA, the CDR3 is TGCGCCAGCAGCCAAGATATTGGGCTAGCTCCCCACGAGCAGTACTTC. Protein product: CASSQDIGLAPHEQYF.

The rearrangement links TRBV4-1 to TRBJ1-5, with D maybe TRBD1 (5 bases). This CDR3 spans 15 amino acids. The V end lost 1 base, the J end lost 1 base, and 8 bases lay between the germline ends. Germline V gene sequence: CDR1 MGHRA, CDR2 YSYEKL. CDR3 coding DNA: TGCGCCAGCAGCCAAGGGAGGGGAAGCAATCAGCCCCAGCATTTT. This translates into CASSQGRGSNQPQHF.

The chain has TRBV27 and TRBJ2-3; D might be TRBD2 (6 bases). The germline gives CDR1 MNHEY, CDR2 SMNVEV (reference sequence). V lost 5 bases, J lost 2 bases, and 17 bases lay in between. There are 16 residues in the CDR3. This chain's CDR3 is CASSPEAAGITDTQYF. CDR3 nucleotides: TGTGCCAGCAGTCCCGAAGCGGCGGGGATCACAGATACGCAGTATTTT.

This clone was seen more than once but under ten times. The chain couples TRBV25-1 to TRBJ2-5; 9 nucleotides match TRBD1. The assigned J gene may be wrong: the sequence end matches TRBJ2-7 better. The length of the CDR3 is 18 residues. Germline CDR1 reads MGHDK; CDR2 reads SYGVNS. Here the CDR3 reads CASSEAISPGQGLYEQYF. In nucleotides, the CDR3 is TGTGCCAGCAGTGAAGCCATTTCCCCGGGACAGGGACTCTACGAGCAGTACTTC.

V is TRBV6-6 and J is TRBJ1-5, with D perhaps TRBD1 (5 bases). The CDR3 covers 15 residues. V was trimmed by 4 bases and J by 0 bases, leaving 10 bases between them. The germline V gene encodes CDR1 MNHNY and CDR2 SVGAGI (reference sequence). The CDR3 DNA sequence: TGTGCCAGCAGTTTACCTGACAGTAGCAATCAGCCCCAGCATTTT. The encoded protein is CASSLPDSSNQPQHF.

This clone has only a few counts. As DNA, the CDR3 is TGCAGCGTTGAATTCGGCGGACTTTATGGCTACACCTTC. It specifies CSVEFGGLYGYTF. The chain carries TRBV29-1 and TRBJ1-2; D is ambiguous. Trimming left V 2 bases short and J 5 bases short, with 12 bases between. CDR1 and CDR2 from the germline V gene are SQVTM and ANQGSEA. CDR3 size: 13 residues.

The V call is TRBV2, the J call TRBJ1-5; D is undetermined. V was shortened by 0 bases and J by 0 bases, with 12 bases between the two germline ends. Germline lookup yields CDR1 SNHLY and CDR2 FYNNEI. The CDR3 totals 17 residues. The DNA of the CDR3 is TGTGCCAGCAGTGAAGCGCTTCACGCGGTTAGCAATCAGCCCCAGCATTTT. Its translation: CASSEALHAVSNQPQHF.